The entry below describes one T cell receptor beta chain. Its antigen target is currently unknown. Base qualities were left out, and no much larger clone turns up one base away. In light of the paper, this sample's time point label describes: cycle 1 day 1 (C1D1), immediately before nivolumab initiation. Every trial patient had relapsed after autologous stem cell transplantation, and cohorts A, B and C differed in prior brentuximab vedotin exposure. The trial cohort comprised 56 patients with relapsed/refractory classical Hodgkin lymphoma whose best overall responses were complete response, partial response or progressive disease. Single-agent nivolumab was administered to trial patients in the multi-cohort phase II CheckMate 205 trial. An independent review committee assessed best overall response by applying the 2007 International Working Group response criteria. PBMCs from the trial were collected at three points: immediately before nivolumab initiation (C1D1), and during therapy at cycle 2 day 1 and cycle 4 day 1. After peripheral blood was drawn into 8 mL Vacutainer Cell Preparation Tubes, PBMCs were isolated by centrifugation and then cryopreserved.

The data were obtained in a study of PD-1 blockade in classical Hodgkin lymphoma (TCRdb year 2020). Context from the whole study: Nivolumab dosing was 3 mg/kg intravenously every 2 weeks, continuing until either disease progression or unacceptable toxicity. To define a peripheral blood immune signature of response to PD-1 blockade in classical Hodgkin lymphoma, the study combined TCR beta sequencing with CyTOF. Overall study results and their limits: Lower diversity was seen in patients whose nivolumab began less than 1 year after ASCT, and these patients were left out of later analyses so that immune reconstitution would not confound the results. The study was limited to a single clinical trial cohort, and causes of repertoire differences, possibly disease activity or prior therapy, remained undefined. Trial patients achieving complete response had baseline diversity similar to newly diagnosed patients, whereas partial responders and progressors had significantly lower diversity. By C4D1, a significant rise was seen in CD4+ TCR diversity but not in CD8+ TCR diversity (p=0.0027 vs p=0.16), and the rise was most apparent among complete responders (p=0.02). Baseline TCR diversity was reported to be lower in newly diagnosed patients than in healthy donors, and even lower in relapsed/refractory patients.

Genomic DNA was isolated using the Qiagen DNeasy kit from unsorted PBMCs as well as from negatively selected CD4+ and CD8+ fractions. TCR beta CDR3 regions were amplified by immunoSEQ multiplex PCR using primers annealing to V and J segments. A synthetic immune receptor repertoire was used to minimize amplification bias, and any remaining bias was removed computationally after sequencing. Regarding the original processing steps: Repertoire diversity was quantified as the Shannon entropy index using custom Python scripts. Unsorted, CD4+ and CD8+ repertoires were analyzed separately, except for combined analyses in which CD4+ and CD8+ sequences were merged in silico. A clone counted as expanded when the clone's frequency after treatment rose at least 2-fold relative to C1D1, and clones undetected at baseline were given a pseudocount of 0.5. Clones with 0 or 1 copy at C1D1 were defined as singleton clones, while clones with 2 or more copies were defined as non-singleton clones. Clones expanded in unsorted samples were annotated as CD4+, CD8+ or unknown by matching protein sequences in sorted samples from the same patient. Wilcoxon tests on paired samples were used to test changes in diversity from C1D1 to C4D1. Held by TCRdb, this immuneACCESS table contains in-frame sequences only and omits some clones. Under half of the omission traces to an unresolved V gene where checked; the cause of the rest is unknown. For V, J and clone size, that table is used; D and trimming come from the DNA. Within this sample are roughly 60,000 clones, with roughly 90% of them counted one time only. Approximately 9.9% of the sample is taken by the ten largest.

Unmatched junction bases come to 8, with V trimmed by 7 bases and J by 5 bases. CDR1 and CDR2 are drawn from the germline V gene (reference sequence): MNHNY, SVGAGI. Reading from cysteine to phenylalanine, the CDR3 counts 14 amino acids. CDR3 DNA is the only sequence kept; it has 42 bases, read in frame from the first base. The sequences come from peripheral blood mononuclear cells (PBMCs), collected at baseline. This receptor was identified in a human donor with classical Hodgkin lymphoma. The sequence links TRBV6-6 to TRBJ2-1, with 7 central nucleotides matching TRBD1. The nucleotide sequence reads as follows: TGTGCCAGCACCTACGACAGGGTCGACAATGAGCAGTTCTTC. Its product reads: CASTYDRVDNEQFF.